This T cell receptor beta chain is drawn from a study of tumor-infiltrating lymphocytes in primary liver carcinoma. The study, taken as a whole, reports: Blood's top-250-clone fraction was significantly lower than that of tumors (p = 0.039).

CDR1 and CDR2 (germline): SGHAT, FQNNGV. The CDR3 runs 16 residues. The ends were cut back, 7 bases at V and 12 bases at J, with 28 bases in the middle. Scientists recovered RNA and DNA together from approximately 20-30 mg of unsorted bulk tissue. Resection treated the patients' primary liver carcinoma. There were five separate regions sampled from each tumor. There were over 85% viable tumor cells in every single sample of tumor. Turning to this clonotype: The antigen is not known.

TCR beta cDNA was prepared out of 450 to 500 ng total RNA by means of a constant-region primer. Library construction for TCR beta comprised three nested multiplex PCR rounds performed with slightly modified ARM-PCR. A C-beta reverse primer was combined with TRBV1-TRBV30 forward primers in the first two PCR rounds, and each round had 10 cycles. TCRdb processed the multiplex PCR reads anew with MiXCR; each CDR3 protein has one entry. In the table there are around 70,000 distinct CDR3 sequences, roughly three quarters of which are singletons. The receptor was isolated from a man in his forties with primary liver carcinoma and hepatitis B virus infection. The sequencing sample was made of liver tumor tissue from sampling region 4. Subset of the sample: tumor region T4, right-lateral pole. The gene calls are TRBV11-2 and TRBJ2-1, with no clear D. The chain's CDR3 is CASNLDIGIAMDVQFF. For the CDR3, the DNA is TGTGCCAGCAACTTGGATATCGGAATAGCCATGGATGTGCAGTTCTTC.